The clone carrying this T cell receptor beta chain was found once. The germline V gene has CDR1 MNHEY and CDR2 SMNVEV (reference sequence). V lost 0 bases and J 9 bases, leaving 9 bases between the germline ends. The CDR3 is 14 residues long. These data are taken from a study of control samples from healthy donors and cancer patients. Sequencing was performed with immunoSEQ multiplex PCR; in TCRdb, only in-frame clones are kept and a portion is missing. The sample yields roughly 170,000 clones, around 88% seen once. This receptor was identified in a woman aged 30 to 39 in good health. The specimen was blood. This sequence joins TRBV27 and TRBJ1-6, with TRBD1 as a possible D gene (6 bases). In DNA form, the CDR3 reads TGTGCCAGCAGTTTATCCCCAGGGGTTTCACCCCTCCACTTT. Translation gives CASSLSPGVSPLHF.